The following is a TCR beta chain sequence with its context. There are 14 residues in the CDR3. Germline V gene data show CDR1 as SGHDN and CDR2 as FVKESK. The use of a sample-barcoded 5' primer and a J-beta primer mix characterized a second PCR of about 7 to 12 cycles. TCRdb reprocessed the 5' RACE reads with MiXCR, giving one entry per CDR3 protein. The profile shows around 1,600,000 distinct CDR3 sequences, 42% of them singletons. The sample comes from a study of blood T cells in healthy people across ages. This chain uses TRBV14 with TRBJ2-1; D is ambiguous. The end of the DNA fits TRBJ2-7 better, so the J call may be wrong. The material sequenced was blood. The TCR sequence derives from a woman aged 18 to 35 in good health. CDR3 amino acids: CASSQELVANEQYF. CDR3 nucleotide sequence: TGTGCCAGCAGCCAAGAATTAGTAGCCAATGAGCAGTACTTC.